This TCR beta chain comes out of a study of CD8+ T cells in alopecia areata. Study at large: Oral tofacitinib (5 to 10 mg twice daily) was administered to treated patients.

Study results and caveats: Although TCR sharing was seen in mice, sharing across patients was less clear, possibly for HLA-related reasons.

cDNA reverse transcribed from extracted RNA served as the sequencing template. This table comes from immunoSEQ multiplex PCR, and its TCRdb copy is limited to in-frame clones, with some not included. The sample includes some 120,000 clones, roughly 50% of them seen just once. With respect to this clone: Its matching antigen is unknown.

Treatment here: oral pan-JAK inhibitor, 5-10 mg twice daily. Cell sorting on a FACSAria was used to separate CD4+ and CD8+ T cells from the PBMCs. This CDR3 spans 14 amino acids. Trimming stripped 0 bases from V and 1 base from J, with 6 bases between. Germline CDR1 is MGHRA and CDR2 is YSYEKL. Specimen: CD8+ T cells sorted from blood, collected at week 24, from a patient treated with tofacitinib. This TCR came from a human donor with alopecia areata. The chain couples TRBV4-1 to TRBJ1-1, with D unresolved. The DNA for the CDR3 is TGCGCCAGCAGCCAAGATCGTCCGAACACTGAAGCTTTCTTT. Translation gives CASSQDRPNTEAFF.